A single T cell receptor beta chain is shown here with its context. Its specific antigen is unknown. Base qualities are not provided; no much larger clone lies one nucleotide away. The germline V gene yields SGHRS for CDR1 and YFSETQ for CDR2. V sheds 4 bases and J sheds 8 bases, leaving 12 bases between their ends. The CDR3 holds 12 amino acids from the cysteine to the phenylalanine. Solely the CDR3 DNA is kept, with 36 bases framed from the first base. This specimen comes from a study of cytomegalovirus exposure and HLA in healthy donors (TCRdb year 2017). General notes on the study: An earlier analysis of 587 of the donors reported 250 to 350 Gb of sequence data and some 120 million unique TCR beta sequences from 150 million to 200 million T cells. Approximately 310 gigabases of sequencing data and tens of millions of unique TCR sequences were included in an early release covering around 650 HLA-typed donors. Of the roughly 400 genotyped donors, less than 85% were placed in the genetic ancestry cluster associated with self-reported Caucasian donors. The study aimed to test whether signatures of past pathogen exposure could be identified by cataloging public T cell receptors. The T cell repertoires of some 700 subjects were profiled by immunosequencing and related to cytomegalovirus serostatus. Besides the first cohort of 550 to 750 subjects, a separate validation cohort made up of 120 different subjects was used. To predict cytomegalovirus infection status, the study brought together high-throughput TCR immunosequencing, statistical association of individual TCRs with disease status, and machine learning. In a later analysis, previously published TCR beta repertoires from 550 to 750 donors were re-analyzed and high-resolution HLA genotyping was added so that TCR occurrence patterns could be studied. The later analysis used no new phenotypic data to find candidate immune exposures, relying instead on TCR beta sequences and their occurrence across donors. In an earlier analysis of over 550 of the donors, high-throughput TCR beta sequencing was used to judge whether each TCR beta V gene segment behaved as functional or pseudogenic. Donor age, sex, ethnicity and CMV serostatus were compiled alongside the repertoire data. A later genetic analysis used genome-wide SNP genotypes for about 55% of the 666 donors, treating that subset as a discovery cohort. Every discovery cohort repertoire had been produced on one sequencing platform. HLA typing included class I and class II loci at four-digit resolution. The number of typed donors differed by locus: about 620-640 for A, B, C, DRB1 and DQB1; some 500 for DQA1; about 600 for DPA1; and approximately 450 for DPB1. Roughly five DR-DQ haplotypes were handled as single units for association and clustering because linkage in the cohort was strong. Across some 400 genotyped donors of the cohort, an average of roughly 250,000 unique TCR beta nucleotide sequences per donor were sequenced, and roughly 20% of those sequences were non-productive. General study outcomes and caveats: According to a later genetic analysis, donors in an Asian-associated ancestry cluster had fewer N-insertions in productive TCRs than the roughly 700-donor mean. In vitro tests confirmed that a few of the cytomegalovirus-associated TCR beta chains recognize cytomegalovirus antigens. According to a later analysis, most CMV-associated TCR beta chains appeared to be HLA-restricted, and the HLA associations seemed to be driven largely by CMV exposure. In a later analysis, TCR association rates were found to vary across HLA loci, with the most associated TCRs seen for DRB1 alleles and the fewest for HLA-C alleles. Only TCR beta chains were sequenced in this cohort, and the absence of alpha or paired-chain data limited detectable features. A further reported finding was that TCR beta sequences accurately predicted the HLA-A and HLA-B alleles for most subjects in the first cohort. A group of highly shared sequence variants was considered likely to be a technical artifact of the sequencing pipeline. According to the authors, the approach could potentially be generalized to other disease states and immunological phenotypes. A later analysis associated about 18,000 TCR beta sequences with specific HLA alleles at a false discovery rate of 0.05. In an earlier analysis of around 500 of the donors, most TCR beta V segments appeared in productive rearrangements about 90% or about 30% of the time, broadly matching IMGT annotations. The classifier was reported to diagnose cytomegalovirus status with high specificity and sensitivity in both the original cohort and the validation cohort. Correlated functional status among segregating V segments might be attributable to linkage disequilibrium, but an unknown experimental factor could not be ruled out. Roughly 15 rarely observed V segments, including chromosome 9 orphons, were excluded from the earlier analysis of some 590 of the donors because counts were too low. Presence/absence analyses assumed roughly uniform sequencing depth across donors, an assumption that may not hold. A later analysis reported that several top co-occurrence clusters appeared linked to parvovirus B19, influenza, CMV and Epstein-Barr virus. In a later genetic analysis, a missense DCLRE1C variant was associated with V-gene and J-gene trimming of TCR beta chains, and the association was replicated in an independent cohort. Compared with equally common non-associated chains, HLA-associated TCR beta chains in a later analysis were more clonally expanded and had lower generation probabilities. Because the 87-base-pair reads could not distinguish some IMGT-functional V segments, including TRBV6-2 and TRBV6-3, those segments were excluded. The only immune exposure information available for the cohort was CMV serostatus. Because HLA typing was unavailable for some donors at each locus, only the typed subset was used in association tests. The study gave a list of 150 to 200 TCR beta chains associated with cytomegalovirus. When HLA alleles, especially DR and DQ, strongly co-occurred, TCR associations were difficult to assign to individual alleles. Most TCR sequences were observed very rarely across donors, whereas some public TCRs were present in many individuals.

Libraries were prepared through the immunoSEQ multiplex PCR assay. A mixture of 60 forward primers for TCR Vbeta segments and 13 reverse primers for TCR Jbeta segments was used in the multiplex PCR. The CDR3 region of rearranged TCR beta genes was amplified from genomic DNA by a multiplex PCR assay. The Illumina HiSeq System was used to sequence the amplified TCR beta libraries as 87-base-pair reads. Turning to the authors' computational methods: A later analysis counted tens of millions of unique TCR beta chains across the 670 or so repertoires, and some 11 million of these chains were shared by at least two donors. A nearest-neighbor algorithm error-corrected the raw reads and collapsed the reads into unique sequences, merging closely related sequences to remove PCR and sequencing errors. CDR3 sequences were aligned to IMGT reference sequences to assign V, D and J gene segments. For a sequence to be retained, at least a six-nucleotide match to both a V gene segment and a J gene segment was required. A rearrangement was called productive if the CDR3 had no stop codons and remained in frame with V and J, and every other rearrangement was called non-productive. CDR3 was defined according to IMGT convention as the region running from the second conserved V-encoded cysteine to the conserved J-encoded phenylalanine. Sequences without an unambiguous match to a single V gene segment were excluded from the earlier analysis of about 630 of the donors. An earlier analysis of a few hundred of the donors called V segments functional above 56.7% productive rearrangements and segregating when the between-donor standard deviation exceeded 5%. A statistical classification framework was developed to diagnose cytomegalovirus status using the catalog of TCR beta chain sequences. A later analysis assigned V and J genes by comparing TCR nucleotide sequences with IMGT/GENE-DB human TR gene sequences. The TCRdist pipeline was used in a later analysis to assign CDR3 sequences and most-parsimonious VDJ recombination scenarios. In a later analysis, each TCR beta chain was defined by its CDR3 amino acid sequence together with its V-gene family, and reads lacking a unique V-gene family were excluded. To address suspected cross-contamination and a sequencing artifact, a later analysis removed around 590 highly shared, low-generation-probability nucleotide sequences. In a later analysis, a clonal expansion index for each public chain was calculated from normalized within-repertoire ranks of inferred template counts. In a later analysis, generation probabilities were computed with a VDJ recombination model fitted to out-of-frame rearrangements, and the resulting probabilities were checked against IGoR. A later analysis scored TCR-TCR, TCR-HLA and TCR-CMV co-occurrence with hypergeometric tests, applying a repertoire-size bias correction to TCR pairs. In a later analysis, false discovery rates were estimated by permuting HLA or CMV assignments 20 times. A later analysis grouped co-occurring TCRs with DBSCAN, adding TCRdist sequence similarity when clustering within HLA-allele-positive subsets. Repertoires with fewer than 30,000 or more than 120,000 public chains, plus five repertoires with anomalous nucleotide sharing, were excluded from co-occurrence clustering. The clones in this table, taken by TCRdb from immuneACCESS, are in-frame only. Not every clone is retained; where verified, under half of the shortfall comes from an unresolved V gene, and the cause of the rest is unknown. Clone size and V and J calls were adopted from that table, with D and trimming inferred from the DNA. A total of 35,000 to 45,000 clones appear in this sample, approximately 91% of them only once. Together, the top ten hold less than 3.5% of the sample.

The cohort consisted of hundreds of healthy bone marrow donors. Cohort members were all nominally healthy when sampled, although unrecorded immune exposures were likely present. The donor was CMV seronegative and belonged to the group of 380 or so seronegative cohort members. Each donor provided a peripheral blood sample, and peripheral blood mononuclear cells were used for TCR beta sequencing. Genomic DNA extraction from the blood cell samples was performed with the Qiagen DNeasy Blood Extraction Kit. The clonotype originates from a woman younger than 35 in good health and CMV-seronegative. This sequence uses TRBV5-1 and TRBJ1-1; TRBD1 is perhaps the D gene, given 5 matching bases. Source material: PBMCs. The CDR3 reads CASSGGTEEAFF. The nucleotides are TGCGCCAGCAGCGGAGGGACGGAGGAAGCTTTCTTT. Reference TRBV5-1 and TRBJ1-1 proteins supply the regions before and after the CDR3; the full variable domain is: KAGVTQTPRYLIKTRGQQVTLSCSPISGHRSVSWYQQTPGQGLQFLFEYFSETQRNKGNFPGRFSGRQFSNSRSEMNVSTLELGDSALYLCASSGGTEEAFFGQGTRLTVV.